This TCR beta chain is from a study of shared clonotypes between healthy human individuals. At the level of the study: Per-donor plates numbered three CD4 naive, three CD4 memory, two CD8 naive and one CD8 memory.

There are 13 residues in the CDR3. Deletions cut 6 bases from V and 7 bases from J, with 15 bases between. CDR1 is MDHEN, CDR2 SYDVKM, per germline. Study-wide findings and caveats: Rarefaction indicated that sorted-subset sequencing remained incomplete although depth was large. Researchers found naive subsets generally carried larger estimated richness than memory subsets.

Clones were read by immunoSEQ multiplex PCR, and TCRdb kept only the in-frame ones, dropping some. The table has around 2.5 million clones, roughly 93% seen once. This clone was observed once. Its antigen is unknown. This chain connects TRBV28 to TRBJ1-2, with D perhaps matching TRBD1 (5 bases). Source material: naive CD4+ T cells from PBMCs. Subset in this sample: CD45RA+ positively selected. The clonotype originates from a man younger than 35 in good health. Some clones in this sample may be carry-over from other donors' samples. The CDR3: CASRGQGEGGYTF. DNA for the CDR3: TGTGCCAGCAGGGGTCAAGGGGAGGGTGGCTACACCTTC.